The following is a T cell receptor (beta chain) sequence with its context. The target antigen is unknown. V trimming: 4 bases; J trimming: 2 bases; junction bases outside the gene matches: 6. CDR3 size: 15 residues. The V gene's germline CDR1 is LGHNA and CDR2 YNFKEQ. The data belong to a study of T cell responses to AZD1222 COVID-19 vaccine. Study findings and constraints: Baseline antibody screening turned up just a handful of seropositive AZD1222 recipients.

TCRdb keeps only in-frame clones here, not all; method: immunoSEQ multiplex PCR. The sample lists some 120,000 clones, 88% seen once, with under 9.5% in the top ten. The sequence derives from an adult in good health. The sequences come from peripheral blood, collected on day 0 of AZD1222 vaccination. The J gene is TRBJ2-3, the V gene TRBV4-2; 7 bases match TRBD1. CDR3 protein: CASSPRQGLTDTQYF. CDR3 DNA sequence: TGTGCCAGCAGCCCCCGACAGGGCCTCACAGATACGCAGTATTTT.